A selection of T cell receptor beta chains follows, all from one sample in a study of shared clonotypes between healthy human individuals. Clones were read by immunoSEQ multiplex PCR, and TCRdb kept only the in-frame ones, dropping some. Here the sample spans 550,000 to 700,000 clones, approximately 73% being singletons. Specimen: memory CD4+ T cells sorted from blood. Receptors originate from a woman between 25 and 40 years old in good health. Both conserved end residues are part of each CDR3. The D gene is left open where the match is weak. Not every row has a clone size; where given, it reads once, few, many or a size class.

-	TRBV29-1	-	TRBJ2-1	CSVGENSYNEQFF	TGCAGCGTAGGAGAAAACTCCTACAATGAGCAGTTCTTC
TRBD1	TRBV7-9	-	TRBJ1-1	CASSFYRGPTEAFF	TGTGCCAGCAGCTTTTACAGGGGGCCCACTGAAGCTTTCTTT
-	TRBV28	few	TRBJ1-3	CASSLQGNTIYF	TGTGCCAGCAGTTTACAGGGAAACACCATATATTTT
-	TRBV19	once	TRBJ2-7	CASSLAVRAPPYEQYF	TGTGCCAGTAGCTTGGCGGTGAGAGCTCCCCCCTACGAGCAGTACTTC
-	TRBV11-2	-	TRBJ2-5	CASSLQGGVQETQYF	TGTGCCAGCAGTCTGCAGGGGGGCGTTCAAGAGACCCAGTACTTC
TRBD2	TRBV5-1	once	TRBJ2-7	CASSSLAPGLAGVVRAYEQYF	TGCGCCAGCAGCTCCCTTGCCCCAGGACTAGCGGGAGTGGTTCGGGCCTACGAGCAGTACTTC
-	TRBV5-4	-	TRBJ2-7	CASSIGTDKGYEQYF	TGTGCCAGCAGCATAGGGACCGATAAGGGTTACGAGCAGTACTTC
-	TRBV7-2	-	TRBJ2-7	CASSLGGRGSPTSYEQYF	TGTGCCAGCAGCTTAGGGGGCCGTGGGAGCCCCACCTCCTACGAGCAGTACTTC
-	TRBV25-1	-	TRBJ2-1	CASSDRRDLTYNEQFF	TGTGCCAGCAGTGATCGTCGGGACCTAACCTACAATGAGCAGTTCTTC
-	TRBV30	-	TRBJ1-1	CAWSPRAVEAFF	TGTGCCTGGAGCCCCCGGGCCGTTGAAGCTTTCTTT
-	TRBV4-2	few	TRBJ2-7	CASSQEEGGPYEQYF	TGTGCCAGCAGCCAGGAGGAAGGGGGGCCTTACGAGCAGTACTTC
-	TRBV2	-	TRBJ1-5	CASREGTLSNQPQHF	TGTGCCAGCAGGGAAGGGACACTTAGCAATCAGCCCCAGCATTTT
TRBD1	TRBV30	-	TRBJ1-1	CAWSSGTGNTEAFF	TGTGCCTGGAGCTCGGGGACAGGGAACACTGAAGCTTTCTTT
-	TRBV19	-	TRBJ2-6	CASSIHYRSGANVLTF	TGTGCCAGTAGTATCCACTACCGCTCTGGGGCCAACGTCCTGACTTTC
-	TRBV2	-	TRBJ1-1	CASRGSVDTEAFF	TGTGCCAGCCGCGGGTCGGTGGACACTGAAGCTTTCTTT
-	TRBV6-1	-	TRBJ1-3	CASDVGASSGNTIYF	TGTGCCAGCGACGTAGGGGCATCCTCTGGAAACACCATATATTTT
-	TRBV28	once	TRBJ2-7	CASRTNRYEQYF	TGTGCCAGCAGGACGAACAGGTACGAGCAGTACTTC
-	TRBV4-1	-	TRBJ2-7	CASSLVWESGKTYEQYF	TGCGCCAGCAGCCTTGTGTGGGAATCGGGGAAAACCTACGAGCAGTACTTC
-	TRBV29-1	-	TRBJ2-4	CSVEDQHIQYF	TGCAGCGTTGAAGACCAGCACATTCAGTACTTC
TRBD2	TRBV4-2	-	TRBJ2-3	CASSQELAGRLDTQYF	TGTGCCAGCAGCCAAGAGCTAGCGGGAAGGTTAGATACGCAGTATTTT
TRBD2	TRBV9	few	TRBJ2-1	CASSARTSGSRGEQFF	TGTGCCAGCAGCGCCCGGACTAGCGGGAGTAGAGGTGAGCAGTTCTTC
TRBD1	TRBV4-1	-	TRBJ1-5	CASSQGGQGRQPQHF	TGCGCCAGCAGCCAGGGGGGACAGGGAAGACAGCCCCAGCATTTT
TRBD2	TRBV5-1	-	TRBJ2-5	CASGTTGTPEETQYF	TGCGCCAGCGGGACTACCGGGACCCCCGAAGAGACCCAGTACTTC
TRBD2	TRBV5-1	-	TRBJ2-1	CASTLGLAGNNNEQFF	TGCGCCAGCACACTGGGCCTAGCGGGAAACAACAATGAGCAGTTCTTC
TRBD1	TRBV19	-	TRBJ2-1	CASSISSGTGGFNEQFF	TGTGCCAGTAGTATATCCTCCGGGACAGGGGGATTCAATGAGCAGTTCTTC
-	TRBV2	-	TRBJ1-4	CASVRDRNEKLFF	TGTGCCAGCGTAAGAGACAGGAATGAAAAACTGTTTTTT
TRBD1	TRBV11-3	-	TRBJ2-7	CASSLSGQGPYEQYF	TGTGCCAGCAGCCTCTCGGGACAGGGGCCCTACGAGCAGTACTTC
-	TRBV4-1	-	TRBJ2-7	CASSQEFGSYEQYF	TGCGCCAGCAGCCAAGAATTCGGCAGCTACGAGCAGTACTTC
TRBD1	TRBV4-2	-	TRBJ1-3	CASSQVGQAGNTIYF	TGTGCCAGCAGCCAAGTGGGACAGGCAGGAAACACCATATATTTT
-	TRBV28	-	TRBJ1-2	CASSLPGSLNYGYTF	TGTGCCAGCAGTTTGCCCGGATCCCTTAACTATGGCTACACCTTC
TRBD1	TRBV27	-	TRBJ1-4	CASSFGQENEKLFF	TGTGCCAGCAGTTTCGGACAGGAGAATGAAAAACTGTTTTTT
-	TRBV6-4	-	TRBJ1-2	CASSSNYGYTF	TGTGCCAGCAGTTCTAACTATGGCTACACCTTC
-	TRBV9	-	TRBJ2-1	CASSVGRDNEQFF	TGTGCCAGCAGCGTAGGCAGGGACAATGAGCAGTTCTTC
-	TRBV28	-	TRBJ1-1	CASNKNTEAFF	TGTGCCAGCAACAAGAACACTGAAGCTTTCTTT
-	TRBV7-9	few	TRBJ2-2	CASSAPGHNTGELFF	TGTGCCAGCAGCGCACCGGGACACAACACCGGGGAGCTGTTTTTT
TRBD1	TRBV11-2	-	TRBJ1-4	CASSPLTGAGEKLFF	TGTGCCAGCAGCCCACTGACAGGGGCGGGGGAAAAACTGTTTTTT
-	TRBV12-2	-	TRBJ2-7	CASRTRWGGYEQYF	TGTGCAAGTCGCACACGCTGGGGAGGCTACGAGCAGTACTTC
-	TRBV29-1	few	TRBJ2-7	CSARTVSYEQYF	TGCAGCGCCCGGACAGTTTCCTACGAGCAGTACTTC
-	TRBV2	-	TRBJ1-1	CATLDAETEAFF	TGTGCCACCTTGGACGCGGAGACTGAAGCTTTCTTT
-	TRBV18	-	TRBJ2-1	CASSPGRESYNEQFF	TGTGCCAGCTCACCCGGCAGGGAGTCCTACAATGAGCAGTTCTTC
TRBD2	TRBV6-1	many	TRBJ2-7	CASKVTSGPHEQYF	TGTGCCAGCAAAGTCACTAGCGGGCCCCACGAGCAGTACTTC